This TCR beta chain emerged from a study of blood T cell repertoires in COVID-19. In this sample, this clone turned up once. Germline V CDR1 and CDR2: MDHEN, SYDVKM. The CDR3 consists of 11 residues. After removal of 5 bases from V and 11 bases from J, the junction contained 3 bases not matched to a gene. TCRdb keeps only in-frame clones here, not all; method: immunoSEQ multiplex PCR. The data hold fewer than 60,000 clones, with 70% to 85% observed a single time. This rearrangement joins TRBV28 to TRBJ2-4; TRBD1 aligns across 7 bases. Sequenced material: peripheral blood. The clonotype was recovered from a human donor in a cohort sampled during active COVID-19. The CDR3 region is CASSKGTVQYF. The CDR3 nucleotides are TGTGCCAGCAGTAAAGGGACAGTTCAGTACTTC.